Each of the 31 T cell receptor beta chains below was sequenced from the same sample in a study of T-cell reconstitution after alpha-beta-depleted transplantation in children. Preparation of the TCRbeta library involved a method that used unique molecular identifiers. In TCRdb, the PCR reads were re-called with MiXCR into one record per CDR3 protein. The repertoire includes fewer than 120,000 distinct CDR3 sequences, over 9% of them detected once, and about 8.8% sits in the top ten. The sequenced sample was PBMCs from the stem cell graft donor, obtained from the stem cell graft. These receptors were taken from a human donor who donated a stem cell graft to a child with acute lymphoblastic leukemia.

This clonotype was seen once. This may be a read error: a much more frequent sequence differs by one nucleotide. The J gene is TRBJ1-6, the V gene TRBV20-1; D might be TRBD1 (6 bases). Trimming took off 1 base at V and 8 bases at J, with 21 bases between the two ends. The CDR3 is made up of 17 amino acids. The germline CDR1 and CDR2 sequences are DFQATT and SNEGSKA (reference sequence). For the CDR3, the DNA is TGCAGTGCTAGAGCCGTGGGGGGGCACTTTTCGGATTCACCCCTCCACTTT. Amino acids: CSARAVGGHFSDSPLHF.

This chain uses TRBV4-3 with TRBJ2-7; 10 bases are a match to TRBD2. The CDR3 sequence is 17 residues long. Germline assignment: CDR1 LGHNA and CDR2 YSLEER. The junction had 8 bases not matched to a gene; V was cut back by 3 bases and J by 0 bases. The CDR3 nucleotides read TGCGCCAGCAGCCAGGGCAGGGAGCGGGGGGGCTCCTACGAGCAGTACTTC. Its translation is CASSQGRERGGSYEQYF.

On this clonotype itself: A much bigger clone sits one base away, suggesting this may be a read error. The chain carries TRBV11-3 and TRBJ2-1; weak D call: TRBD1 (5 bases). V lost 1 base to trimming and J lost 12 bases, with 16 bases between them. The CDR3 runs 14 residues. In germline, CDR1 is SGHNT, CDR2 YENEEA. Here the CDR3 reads CASSLGPRQTRQFF. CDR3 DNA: TGTGCCAGCAGCTTAGGGCCTCGACAGACACGGCAGTTCTTC.

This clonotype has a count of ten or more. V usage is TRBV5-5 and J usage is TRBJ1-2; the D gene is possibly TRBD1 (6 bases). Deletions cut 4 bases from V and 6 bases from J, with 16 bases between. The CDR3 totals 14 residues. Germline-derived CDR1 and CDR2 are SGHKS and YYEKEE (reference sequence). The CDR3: CASSPPGGQNGYTF. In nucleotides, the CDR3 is TGTGCCAGCAGCCCCCCCGGGGGCCAGAATGGCTACACCTTC. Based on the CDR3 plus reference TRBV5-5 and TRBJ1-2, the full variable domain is DAGVTQSPTHLIKTRGQQVTLRCSPISGHKSVSWYQQVLGQGPQFIFQYYEKEERGRGNFPDRFSARQFPNYSSELNVNALLLGDSALYLCASSPPGGQNGYTFGSGTRLTVV.

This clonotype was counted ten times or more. The DNA for the CDR3 is TGCGCCAGCAGCTTAGTTGGGAGCGAGCAGTACTTC. Translated: CASSLVGSEQYF. The J gene is TRBJ2-7, the V gene TRBV5-1; possibly TRBD2 for D (5 bases). The V and J ends lost 2 bases and 6 bases respectively, with 9 bases between them. The CDR3 runs 12 residues. Per germline, CDR1 SGHRS and CDR2 YFSETQ.

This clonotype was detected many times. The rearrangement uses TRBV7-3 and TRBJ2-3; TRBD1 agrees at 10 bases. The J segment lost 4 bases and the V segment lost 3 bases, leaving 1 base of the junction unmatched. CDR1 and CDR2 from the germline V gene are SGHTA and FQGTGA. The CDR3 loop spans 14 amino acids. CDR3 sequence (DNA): TGTGCCAGCAGCTTTGGACAGGGGGCAGATACGCAGTATTTT. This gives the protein CASSFGQGADTQYF.

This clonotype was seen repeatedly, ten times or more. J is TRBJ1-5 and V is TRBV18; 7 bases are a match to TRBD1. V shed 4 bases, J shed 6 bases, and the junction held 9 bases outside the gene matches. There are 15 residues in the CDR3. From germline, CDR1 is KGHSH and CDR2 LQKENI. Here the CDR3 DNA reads TGTGCCAGCTCACTGGGGCAGGGGGAGCGTCAGCCCCAGCATTTT. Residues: CASSLGQGERQPQHF.

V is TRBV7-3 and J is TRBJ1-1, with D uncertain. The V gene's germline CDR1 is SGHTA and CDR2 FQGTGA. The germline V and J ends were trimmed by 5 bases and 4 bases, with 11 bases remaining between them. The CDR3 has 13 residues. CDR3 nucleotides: TGTGCCAGCAGCACCCGGGCCCGCACTGAAGCTTTCTTT. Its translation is CASSTRARTEAFF.

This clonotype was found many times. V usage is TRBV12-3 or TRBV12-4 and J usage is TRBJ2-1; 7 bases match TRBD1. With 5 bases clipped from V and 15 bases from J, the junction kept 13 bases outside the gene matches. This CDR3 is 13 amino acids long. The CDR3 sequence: CASSPNLDRARFF. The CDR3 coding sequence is TGTGCCAGCAGTCCAAACCTTGACAGGGCGAGGTTCTTC.

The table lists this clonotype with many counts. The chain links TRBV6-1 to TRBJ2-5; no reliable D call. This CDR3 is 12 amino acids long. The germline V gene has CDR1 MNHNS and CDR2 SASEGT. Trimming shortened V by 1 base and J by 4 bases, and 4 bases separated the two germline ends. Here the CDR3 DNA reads TGTGCCAGCAGTGAAGGGATAGAGACCCAGTACTTC. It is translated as CASSEGIETQYF.

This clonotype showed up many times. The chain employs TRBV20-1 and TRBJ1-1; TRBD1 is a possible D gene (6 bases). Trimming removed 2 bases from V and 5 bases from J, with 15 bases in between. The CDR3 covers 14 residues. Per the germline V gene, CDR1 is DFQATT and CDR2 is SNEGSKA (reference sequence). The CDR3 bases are TGCAGTGCTAGACCGCCAAACAGGGTTACTGAAGCTTTCTTT. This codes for CSARPPNRVTEAFF.

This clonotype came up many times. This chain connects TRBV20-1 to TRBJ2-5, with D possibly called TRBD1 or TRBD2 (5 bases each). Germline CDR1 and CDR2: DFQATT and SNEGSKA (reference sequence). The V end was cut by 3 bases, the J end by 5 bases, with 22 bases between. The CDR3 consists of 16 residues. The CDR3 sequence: CSASHEGSREGETQYF. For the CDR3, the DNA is TGCAGTGCTAGCCACGAGGGGTCCCGTGAAGGGGAGACCCAGTACTTC.

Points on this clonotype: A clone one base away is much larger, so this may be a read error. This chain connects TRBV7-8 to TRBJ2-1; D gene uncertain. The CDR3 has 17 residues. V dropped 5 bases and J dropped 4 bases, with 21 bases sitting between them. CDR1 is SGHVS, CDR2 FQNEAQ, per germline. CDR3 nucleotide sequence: TGTGCCAGCAGCCCCCATTTTATGATGGGAAGTTACAATGAGCAGTTCTTC. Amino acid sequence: CASSPHFMMGSYNEQFF.

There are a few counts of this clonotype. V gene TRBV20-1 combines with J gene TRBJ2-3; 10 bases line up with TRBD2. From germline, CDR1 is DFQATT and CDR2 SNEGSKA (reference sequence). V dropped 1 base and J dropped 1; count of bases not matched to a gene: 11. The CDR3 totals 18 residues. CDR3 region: CSARVGLLAGRGTDTQYF. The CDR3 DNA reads TGCAGTGCTAGAGTTGGCCTACTAGCGGGGAGGGGCACAGATACGCAGTATTTT.

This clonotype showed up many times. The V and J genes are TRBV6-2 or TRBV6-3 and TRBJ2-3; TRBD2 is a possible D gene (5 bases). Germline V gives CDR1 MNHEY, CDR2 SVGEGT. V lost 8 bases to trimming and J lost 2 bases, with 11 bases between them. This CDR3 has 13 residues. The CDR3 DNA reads TGTGCCAGCGAACCCGGGAACACAGATACGCAGTATTTT. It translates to CASEPGNTDTQYF.

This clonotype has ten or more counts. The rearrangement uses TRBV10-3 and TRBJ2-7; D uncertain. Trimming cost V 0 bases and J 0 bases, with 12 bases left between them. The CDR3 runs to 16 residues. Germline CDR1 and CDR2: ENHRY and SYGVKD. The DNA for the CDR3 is TGTGCCATCAGTGAGTCGATTTGGTCCAGCTCCTACGAGCAGTACTTC. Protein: CAISESIWSSSYEQYF.

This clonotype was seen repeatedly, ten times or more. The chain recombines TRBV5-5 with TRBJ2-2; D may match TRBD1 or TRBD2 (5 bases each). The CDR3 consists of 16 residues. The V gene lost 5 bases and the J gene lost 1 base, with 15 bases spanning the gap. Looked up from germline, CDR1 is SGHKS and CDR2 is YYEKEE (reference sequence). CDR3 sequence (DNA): TGTGCCAGCAGAATGCTCGGGACGGTGAACACCGGGGAGCTGTTTTTT. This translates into CASRMLGTVNTGELFF.

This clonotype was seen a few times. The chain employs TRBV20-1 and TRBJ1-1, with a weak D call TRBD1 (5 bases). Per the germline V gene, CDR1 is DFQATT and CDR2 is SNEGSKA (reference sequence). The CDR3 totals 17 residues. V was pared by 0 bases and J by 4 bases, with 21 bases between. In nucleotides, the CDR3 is TGCAGTGCTAGAGACCGGGCGGTGGACCGGGGGTTCACTGAAGCTTTCTTT. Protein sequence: CSARDRAVDRGFTEAFF.

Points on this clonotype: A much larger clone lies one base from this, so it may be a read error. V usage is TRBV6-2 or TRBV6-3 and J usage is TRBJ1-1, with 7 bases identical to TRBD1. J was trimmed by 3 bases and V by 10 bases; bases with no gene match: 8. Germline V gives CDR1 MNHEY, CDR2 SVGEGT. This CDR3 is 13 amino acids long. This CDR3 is CATEKGGDTEAFF. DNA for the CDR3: TGTGCCACCGAGAAAGGGGGCGACACTGAAGCTTTCTTT.

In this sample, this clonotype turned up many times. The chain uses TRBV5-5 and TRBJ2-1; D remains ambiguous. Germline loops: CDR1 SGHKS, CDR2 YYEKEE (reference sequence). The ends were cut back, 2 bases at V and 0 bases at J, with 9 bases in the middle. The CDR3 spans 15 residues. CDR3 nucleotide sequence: TGTGCCAGCAGCTTTGATGATAGCTCCTACAATGAGCAGTTCTTC. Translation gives CASSFDDSSYNEQFF. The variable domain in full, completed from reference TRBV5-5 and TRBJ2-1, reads DAGVTQSPTHLIKTRGQQVTLRCSPISGHKSVSWYQQVLGQGPQFIFQYYEKEERGRGNFPDRFSARQFPNYSSELNVNALLLGDSALYLCASSFDDSSYNEQFFGPGTRLTVL.

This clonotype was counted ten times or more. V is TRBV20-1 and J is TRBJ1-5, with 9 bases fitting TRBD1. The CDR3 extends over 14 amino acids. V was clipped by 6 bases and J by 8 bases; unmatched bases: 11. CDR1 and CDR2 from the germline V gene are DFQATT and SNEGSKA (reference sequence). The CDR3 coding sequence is TGCAGTGCCCGGACAGGGGCTACGAGAGAGCCCCAGCATTTT. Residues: CSARTGATREPQHF.

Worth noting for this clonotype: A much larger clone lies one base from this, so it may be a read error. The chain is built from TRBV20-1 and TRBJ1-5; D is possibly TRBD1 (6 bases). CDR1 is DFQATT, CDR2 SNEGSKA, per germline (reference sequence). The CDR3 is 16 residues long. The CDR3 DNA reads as TGCTGTGCGGATAGAGAGGATGGACAGTTCAATCAGCCCCAGCATTTT. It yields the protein CCADREDGQFNQPQHF.

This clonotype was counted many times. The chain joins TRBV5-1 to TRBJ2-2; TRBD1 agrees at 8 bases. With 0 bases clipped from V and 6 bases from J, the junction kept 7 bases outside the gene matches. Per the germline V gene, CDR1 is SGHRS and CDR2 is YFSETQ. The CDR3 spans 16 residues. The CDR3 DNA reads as TGCGCCAGCAGCTTGGTGGCAGGGGGCTTCGCCGGGGAGCTGTTTTTT. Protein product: CASSLVAGGFAGELFF.

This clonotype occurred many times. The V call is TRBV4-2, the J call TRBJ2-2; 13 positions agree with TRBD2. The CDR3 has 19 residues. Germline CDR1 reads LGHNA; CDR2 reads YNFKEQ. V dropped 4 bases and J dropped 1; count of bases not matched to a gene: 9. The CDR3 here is CASSPRTSGRGGNTGELFF. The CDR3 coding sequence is TGTGCCAGCAGCCCCCGGACTAGCGGGAGAGGAGGGAACACCGGGGAGCTGTTTTTT.

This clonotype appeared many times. CDR3: CSAGKWDRTYSGTYNEQFF. CDR3 sequence (DNA): TGCAGTGCTGGGAAATGGGACAGGACCTATTCGGGGACCTACAATGAGCAGTTCTTC. V and J are TRBV20-1 and TRBJ2-1; 8 bases agree with TRBD1. The germline gives CDR1 DFQATT, CDR2 SNEGSKA (reference sequence). This CDR3 is 19 amino acids long. The ends lost 5 bases at V and 2 bases at J; junction bases unmatched: 20.

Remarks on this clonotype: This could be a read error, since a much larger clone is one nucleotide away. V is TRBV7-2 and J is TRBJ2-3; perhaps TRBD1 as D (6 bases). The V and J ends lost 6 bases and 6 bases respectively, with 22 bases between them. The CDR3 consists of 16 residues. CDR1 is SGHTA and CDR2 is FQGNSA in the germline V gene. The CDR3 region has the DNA TGTGCCAGCAGACAAAACCCAGGGTCAGGGGAGGATACGCAGTATTTT. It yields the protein CASRQNPGSGEDTQYF.

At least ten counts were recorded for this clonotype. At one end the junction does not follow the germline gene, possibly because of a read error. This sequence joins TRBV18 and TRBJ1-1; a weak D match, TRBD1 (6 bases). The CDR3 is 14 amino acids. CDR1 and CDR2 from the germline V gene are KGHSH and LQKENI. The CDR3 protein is CASSANTGNTAAFF. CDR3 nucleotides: TGTGCCAGCTCAGCAAATACAGGGAACACTGCAGCTTTCTTT.

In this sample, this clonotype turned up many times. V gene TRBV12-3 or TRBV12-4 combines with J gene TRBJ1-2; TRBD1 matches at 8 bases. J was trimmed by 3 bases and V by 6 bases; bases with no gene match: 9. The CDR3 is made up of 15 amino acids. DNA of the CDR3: TGTGCCAGCAGACGAGATGGGACAGGAGACTATGGCTACACCTTC. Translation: CASRRDGTGDYGYTF.

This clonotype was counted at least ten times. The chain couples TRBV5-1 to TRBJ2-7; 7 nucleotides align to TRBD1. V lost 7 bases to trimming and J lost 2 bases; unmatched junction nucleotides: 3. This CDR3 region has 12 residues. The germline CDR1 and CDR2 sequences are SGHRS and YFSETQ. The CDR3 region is CASRQGAYEQYF. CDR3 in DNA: TGCGCCAGCCGTCAGGGGGCCTACGAGCAGTACTTC.

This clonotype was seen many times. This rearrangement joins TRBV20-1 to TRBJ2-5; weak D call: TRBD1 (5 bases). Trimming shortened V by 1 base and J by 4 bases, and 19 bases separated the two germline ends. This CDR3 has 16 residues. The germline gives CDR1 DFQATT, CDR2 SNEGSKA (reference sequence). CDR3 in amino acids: CSARALIRGRRETQYF. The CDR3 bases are TGCAGTGCTAGAGCCCTCATTAGGGGTAGGCGAGAGACCCAGTACTTC.

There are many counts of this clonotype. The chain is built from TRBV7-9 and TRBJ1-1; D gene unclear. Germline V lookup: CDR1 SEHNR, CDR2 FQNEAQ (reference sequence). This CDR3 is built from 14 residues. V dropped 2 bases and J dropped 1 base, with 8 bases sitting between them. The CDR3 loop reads CASSLQRSNTEAFF. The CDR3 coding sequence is TGTGCCAGCAGCTTACAACGGTCGAACACTGAAGCTTTCTTT. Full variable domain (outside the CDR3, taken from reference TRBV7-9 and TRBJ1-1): DTGVSQNPRHKITKRGQNVTFRCDPISEHNRLYWYRQTLGQGPEFLTYFQNEAQLEKSRLLSDRFSAERPKGSFSTLEIQRTEQGDSAMYLCASSLQRSNTEAFFGQGTRLTVV.